The rows below give T cell receptor beta chains drawn from one sample of a study of cytomegalovirus exposure and HLA in healthy donors. Here immunoSEQ multiplex PCR was the method, and the copy in TCRdb shows in-frame clones only, minus some. The sample has about 130,000 clones, around four fifths seen once. Material for sequencing was PBMCs. The source is a female donor in good health and CMV-seronegative. The CDR3 runs from the conserved cysteine through the conserved F or W. A D gene is named only where the DNA matches it firmly. Clone size, where shown, is once, few, many, or a class for clones that have expanded.

J gene | V gene | clone size | D gene | CDR3 protein | CDR3 DNA
TRBJ2-7 | TRBV7-9 | NA | NA | CASAPLRGPFPYEQYF | TGTGCCAGCGCACCGCTGCGCGGCCCTTTCCCCTACGAGCAGTACTTC
TRBJ2-3 | TRBV7-2 | NA | NA | CASSRTGRTDTQYF | TGTGCCAGCAGCCGCACAGGGCGCACAGATACGCAGTATTTT
TRBJ2-1 | TRBV4-3 | few | TRBD2 | CASSQDPAGVGYNEQFF | TGCGCCAGCAGCCAAGACCCGGCGGGGGTGGGGTACAATGAGCAGTTCTTC
TRBJ2-3 | TRBV2 | NA | TRBD2 | CASREVGLALTDTQYF | TGTGCCAGCAGAGAGGTGGGACTAGCCTTGACAGATACGCAGTATTTT
TRBJ2-7 | TRBV11-2 | few | TRBD1 | CASSPGQPLWQYF | TGTGCCAGCAGCCCGGGACAGCCTTTGTGGCAGTACTTC
TRBJ2-3 | TRBV6-1 | NA | TRBD2 | CASDRTSGATDTQYF | TGTGCCAGCGACAGGACTAGCGGGGCCACAGATACGCAGTATTTT
TRBJ1-2 | TRBV7-8 | NA | TRBD1 | CASSARDRALYGYTF | TGTGCCAGCAGCGCCCGGGACAGGGCCCTCTATGGCTACACCTTC
TRBJ1-3 | TRBV6-6 | NA | TRBD1 | CASSADRSSGNTIYF | TGTGCCAGCAGTGCGGACAGGAGCTCTGGAAACACCATATATTTT
TRBJ2-5 | TRBV11-2 | NA | TRBD2 | CASSARLAVQETQYF | TGTGCCAGCAGCGCCCGACTAGCGGTACAAGAGACCCAGTACTTC
TRBJ2-1 | TRBV4-3 | NA | TRBD2 | CASSQAGPGTSGNEQFF | TGCGCCAGCAGCCAAGCGGGCCCGGGGACTAGCGGCAATGAGCAGTTCTTC
TRBJ2-7 | TRBV5-1 | NA | NA | CASSRPEGGEQYF | TGCGCCAGCAGCCGCCCGGAAGGGGGCGAGCAGTACTTC
TRBJ2-3 | TRBV5-8 | NA | TRBD2 | CASSLEGTSGFSTDTQYF | TGTGCCAGCAGCTTGGAAGGGACTAGCGGATTCAGCACAGATACGCAGTATTTT
TRBJ2-5 | TRBV28 | few | TRBD1 | CASRGTGEYGTQYF | TGTGCCAGCAGGGGGACAGGGGAGTATGGGACCCAGTACTTC
TRBJ2-5 | TRBV10-3 | once | TRBD2 | CAIRPGTSGRQETQYF | TGTGCCATCCGCCCGGGGACTAGCGGGAGGCAAGAGACCCAGTACTTC
TRBJ1-2 | TRBV7-9 | NA | NA | CASSLEQALGYGYTF | TGTGCCAGCAGCTTAGAACAGGCGCTGGGCTATGGCTACACCTTC
TRBJ1-2 | TRBV27 | NA | TRBD1 | CASSHGQGRLLGYGYTF | TGTGCCAGCAGTCACGGACAGGGGCGCCTACTAGGCTATGGCTACACCTTC
TRBJ2-7 | TRBV7-9 | NA | TRBD1 | CASSFKSGTGGYEQYF | TGTGCCAGCAGTTTTAAATCCGGGACAGGGGGCTACGAGCAGTACTTC
TRBJ2-3 | TRBV9 | once | TRBD2 | CASSPAGTSGTDTQYF | TGTGCCAGCAGCCCCGCCGGGACTAGCGGCACAGATACGCAGTATTTT
TRBJ2-7 | TRBV27 | NA | TRBD2 | CASSWTSGRDIYEQYF | TGTGCCAGCAGTTGGACTAGCGGGAGGGACATTTACGAGCAGTACTTC
TRBJ2-3 | TRBV28 | NA | NA | CASSLLLATDTQYF | TGTGCCAGCAGTTTATTACTAGCCACAGATACGCAGTATTTT
TRBJ2-2 | TRBV5-8 | NA | NA | CASSWRDVVTGELFF | TGTGCCAGCAGCTGGAGAGACGTGGTCACCGGGGAGCTGTTTTTT
TRBJ2-7 | TRBV18 | NA | TRBD1 | CASSPGTGSHEQYF | TGTGCCAGCTCCCCCGGGACAGGGTCACACGAGCAGTACTTC
TRBJ2-1 | TRBV7-3 | NA | TRBD1 | CASSPGTGSNEQFF | TGTGCCAGCAGCCCGGGGACAGGGTCGAATGAGCAGTTCTTC
TRBJ2-1 | TRBV9 | once | TRBD2 | CASSRAGGTYNEQFF | TGTGCCAGCAGCCGAGCGGGAGGGACCTACAATGAGCAGTTCTTC
TRBJ1-3 | TRBV9 | NA | NA | CASSVGTVSGNTIYF | TGTGCCAGCAGCGTAGGTACGGTCTCTGGAAACACCATATATTTT
TRBJ2-3 | TRBV7-2 | NA | NA | CASSPPSTDTQYF | TGTGCCAGCAGCCCCCCTAGCACAGATACGCAGTATTTT
TRBJ1-1 | TRBV28 | NA | NA | CASRSPWGLRTEAFF | TGTGCCAGCAGGTCCCCGTGGGGGCTAAGGACTGAAGCTTTCTTT
TRBJ1-5 | TRBV6-6 | NA | NA | CASVRIQGYSNQPQHF | TGTGCCAGCGTCCGCATTCAGGGTTATAGCAATCAGCCCCAGCATTTT
TRBJ2-1 | TRBV9 | NA | TRBD2 | CASSATSTVDEQFF | TGTGCCAGCAGCGCGACTAGCACGGTAGATGAGCAGTTCTTC
TRBJ2-5 | TRBV2 | NA | TRBD2 | CASSGTSVGETQYF | TGTGCCAGCAGTGGAACTAGCGTCGGAGAGACCCAGTACTTC
TRBJ1-2 | TRBV2 | NA | NA | CASRGAGTYGYTF | TGTGCCAGCCGGGGGGCAGGGACCTATGGCTACACCTTC
TRBJ2-5 | TRBV6-1 | NA | TRBD2 | CASSEASQGLAGPLQETQYF | TGTGCCAGCAGTGAAGCGAGTCAGGGACTAGCGGGCCCACTCCAAGAGACCCAGTACTTC
TRBJ1-5 | TRBV6-5 | NA | TRBD1 | CASSSDRENQPQHF | TGTGCCAGCAGTTCGGACAGGGAGAATCAGCCCCAGCATTTT
TRBJ1-2 | TRBV7-3 | NA | NA | CASSLAGSYGYTF | TGTGCCAGCAGCTTAGCAGGGTCATATGGCTACACCTTC
TRBJ2-3 | TRBV18 | NA | TRBD2 | CASSPIGTSGRTDTQYF | TGTGCCAGCTCACCAATTGGGACTAGCGGGAGAACAGATACGCAGTATTTT
TRBJ1-3 | TRBV7-9 | few | TRBD1 | CASSSTGGPGNTIYF | TGTGCCAGCAGCTCTACAGGGGGCCCTGGAAACACCATATATTTT
TRBJ1-2 | TRBV27 | NA | NA | CASSLSRGGNYGYTF | TGTGCCAGCAGTTTATCTCGCGGAGGGAACTATGGCTACACCTTC
TRBJ2-1 | TRBV27 | few | TRBD1 | CASSSRDRAYNEQFF | TGTGCCAGCAGTTCTCGGGACAGGGCCTACAATGAGCAGTTCTTC
TRBJ2-7 | TRBV27 | NA | TRBD1 | CASKRRGLNEQYF | TGTGCCAGCAAGCGCAGGGGGCTAAACGAGCAGTACTTC
TRBJ1-5 | TRBV5-6 | NA | NA | CASNLFDQPQHF | TGTGCCAGCAATCTTTTCGATCAGCCCCAGCATTTT
TRBJ2-1 | TRBV7-2 | NA | NA | CASSLAGGGNEQFF | TGTGCCAGCAGCTTAGCGGGAGGCGGCAATGAGCAGTTCTTC
TRBJ2-2 | TRBV15 | NA | NA | CAASGPANTGELFF | TGTGCCGCCAGCGGCCCCGCGAACACCGGGGAGCTGTTTTTT
TRBJ1-1 | TRBV7-8 | NA | TRBD1 | CASSLPGQGAETEAFF | TGTGCCAGCAGCTTACCTGGACAGGGGGCCGAGACTGAAGCTTTCTTT
TRBJ2-3 | TRBV7-2 | NA | TRBD2 | CASSFTRPAGGLTDTQYF | TGTGCCAGCAGCTTTACCCGCCCAGCGGGAGGCCTCACAGATACGCAGTATTTT
TRBJ1-5 | TRBV28 | NA | NA | CASLQGINQPQHF | TGTGCCAGTCTACAGGGAATCAATCAGCCCCAGCATTTT
TRBJ1-1 | TRBV7-8 | NA | NA | CASSLVGYTEAFF | TGTGCCAGCAGCTTAGTGGGCTACACTGAAGCTTTCTTT
TRBJ2-6 | TRBV7-2 | NA | NA | CASSWGGLRVGANVLTF | TGTGCCAGCAGCTGGGGAGGCCTCAGGGTTGGGGCCAACGTCCTGACTTTC
TRBJ2-1 | TRBV4-2 | NA | TRBD1 | CASSPRDSRNEQFF | TGTGCCAGCAGCCCGAGGGACAGTCGGAATGAGCAGTTCTTC
TRBJ2-1 | TRBV28 | NA | NA | CASSSVDEQFF | TGTGCCAGCAGTTCAGTCGATGAGCAGTTCTTC
TRBJ1-2 | TRBV21-1 | NA | NA | CASSPQGKGYTF | TGTGCCAGCAGCCCCCAGGGGAAAGGCTACACCTTC
TRBJ2-7 | TRBV5-6 | few | TRBD1 | CASSLVRGQGSHEQYF | TGTGCCAGCAGCTTGGTTAGGGGACAGGGTTCCCACGAGCAGTACTTC
TRBJ2-5 | TRBV7-9 | NA | NA | CASSSRRLELGPMRETQYF | TGTGCCAGCAGCTCCCGCCGACTAGAATTAGGCCCTATGCGAGAGACCCAGTACTTC
TRBJ2-3 | TRBV7-3 | NA | NA | CASSVSDTDTQYF | TGTGCCAGCAGCGTTAGTGACACAGATACGCAGTATTTT
TRBJ2-5 | TRBV27 | NA | NA | CASSSGLGETQYF | TGTGCCAGCAGTTCGGGACTTGGAGAGACCCAGTACTTC
TRBJ2-4 | TRBV28 | NA | NA | CASSPGSIGDIQYF | TGTGCCAGCAGTCCTGGGAGCATTGGGGACATTCAGTACTTC
TRBJ1-1 | TRBV28 | NA | NA | CASSFSNTEGAFF | TGTGCCAGCAGTTTCTCCAACACAGAAGGAGCTTTCTTT